This TCR beta chain was identified during a study of human T cells and chemical hapten exposure. V shed 2 bases and J shed 5 bases, with 15 bases lying between them. The CDR3 has 15 residues. Germline V gene sequence: CDR1 MNHEY, CDR2 SVGAGI. This clonotype was seen a handful of times. Time point specified: patch test 2, 6 weeks after DPC sensitization. Treatment indicated: therapeutic diphenylcyclopropenone sensitization with weekly scalp DPC. Via MiXCR, TCRdb re-called the RACE reads, giving one row per CDR3 protein. This sample carries 84,000 or so distinct CDR3 sequences, more than 8.5% of them seen once, and the ten largest clones take roughly 2.5%.

This sequence was found in a woman aged 25 to 39 with alopecia areata. Some clones in this sample may be carry-over from other donors' samples. The chain links TRBV6-5 to TRBJ1-1; D perhaps matches TRBD1 (5 bases). The sample in question was whole blood, obtained in connection with sensitization to the hapten diphenylcyclopropenone (DPC). CDR3 sequence reads: CASSYRDSSWTEAFF. The DNA for the CDR3 is TGTGCCAGCAGTTACCGAGACAGTTCATGGACTGAAGCTTTCTTT.